The rows below give T cell receptor beta chains drawn from one sample of a study of T cells in localized non-small cell lung cancer. Sequenced by immunoSEQ multiplex PCR; TCRdb stores in-frame clones only, minus some. This sample has 50,000 to 70,000 clones, with roughly four fifths found just once. Sequenced material: PBMCs, taken before any cancer treatment. These receptors all come from a man between 40 and 70 years old with stage II lung adenocarcinoma. CDR3s include the opening cysteine and the closing phenylalanine or tryptophan. A D gene is named only where the DNA matches it firmly. Clone size is not always given. Where it is, it says once, few, many or a class for expanded clones.

clone_size: NA
d_call: NA
j_call: TRBJ2-1
v_call: TRBV19
cdr3_nt: TGTGCCAGTTCTACAGGGTTTGAGCAGTTCTTC
cdr3_aa: CASSTGFEQFF

clone_size: NA
d_call: NA
j_call: TRBJ2-1
v_call: TRBV7-2
cdr3_nt: TGTGCCAGCAGCTCCGGGACTCTTGGTGAGCAGTTCTTC
cdr3_aa: CASSSGTLGEQFF

clone_size: NA
d_call: NA
j_call: TRBJ1-4
v_call: TRBV7-6
cdr3_nt: TGTGCCAGCAGCTTCGGGGTTGGGGAAAAACTGTTTTTT
cdr3_aa: CASSFGVGEKLFF

clone_size: NA
d_call: NA
j_call: TRBJ1-5
v_call: TRBV11-2
cdr3_nt: TGTGCCAGCAGCTCGAAGGGGGAAGAAGGCCAGCCCCAGCATTTT
cdr3_aa: CASSSKGEEGQPQHF

clone_size: NA
d_call: NA
j_call: TRBJ1-2
v_call: TRBV25-1
cdr3_nt: TGTGCCAGCAGTGAATTTGAGCGTTATGGCTACACCTTC
cdr3_aa: CASSEFERYGYTF

clone_size: NA
d_call: NA
j_call: TRBJ1-1
v_call: TRBV10-1
cdr3_nt: TGCGCCAGCAGTGACACGTTAGGCAGAGAAGCTTTCTTT
cdr3_aa: CASSDTLGREAFF

clone_size: NA
d_call: NA
j_call: TRBJ2-7
v_call: TRBV11-3
cdr3_nt: TGTGCCAGCAGCGGCCAACTACTTTACGAGCAGTACTTC
cdr3_aa: CASSGQLLYEQYF

clone_size: NA
d_call: TRBD2
j_call: TRBJ2-3
v_call: TRBV2
cdr3_nt: TGTGCCAGCACGTTCTCCTTCTATTTAGCGGGAGGATCGGGAGATACGCAGTATTTT
cdr3_aa: CASTFSFYLAGGSGDTQYF

clone_size: few
d_call: TRBD1
j_call: TRBJ1-1
v_call: TRBV7-7
cdr3_nt: TGTGCTTCCGGGGGACAGAAGAACACTGAAGCTTTCTTT
cdr3_aa: CASGGQKNTEAFF

clone_size: NA
d_call: NA
j_call: TRBJ1-5
v_call: TRBV6-5
cdr3_nt: TGTGCCAGCAGCCAGGGGAGGGGAAGCAATCAGCCCCAGCATTTT
cdr3_aa: CASSQGRGSNQPQHF

clone_size: NA
d_call: NA
j_call: TRBJ2-7
v_call: TRBV18
cdr3_nt: TGTGCCAGCTCACTCGTGACAGGGAGGTCCTACGAGCAGTACTTC
cdr3_aa: CASSLVTGRSYEQYF

clone_size: NA
d_call: TRBD1
j_call: TRBJ1-3
v_call: TRBV4-1
cdr3_nt: TGCGCCAGCAGCCTTCTAACCGGGACAGGAGGATCGGGATCTGGAAACACCATATATTTT
cdr3_aa: CASSLLTGTGGSGSGNTIYF

clone_size: NA
d_call: TRBD2
j_call: TRBJ2-4
v_call: TRBV6-6
cdr3_nt: TGTGCCAGCAGTCGGGGACTAGCGGAAAACATTCAGTACTTC
cdr3_aa: CASSRGLAENIQYF

clone_size: NA
d_call: NA
j_call: TRBJ1-2
v_call: TRBV9
cdr3_nt: TGTGCCAGCAGCCCCGGCCGGGACCGCGCCGGCTACACCTTC
cdr3_aa: CASSPGRDRAGYTF

clone_size: NA
d_call: NA
j_call: TRBJ2-5
v_call: TRBV27
cdr3_nt: TGTGCCAGCAGTCGACTACAGCAACAAGAGACCCAGTACTTC
cdr3_aa: CASSRLQQQETQYF

clone_size: NA
d_call: TRBD2
j_call: TRBJ2-1
v_call: TRBV19
cdr3_nt: TGTGCCAGTAGTATAGATATTAGCGGGACTACCTACAATGAGCAGTTCTTC
cdr3_aa: CASSIDISGTTYNEQFF

clone_size: once
d_call: NA
j_call: TRBJ2-2
v_call: TRBV9
cdr3_nt: TGTGCCAGCAGCGCCCACCCCCAGGGCTCGACCGGGGAGCTGTTTTTT
cdr3_aa: CASSAHPQGSTGELFF

clone_size: NA
d_call: TRBD2
j_call: TRBJ2-2
v_call: TRBV7-2
cdr3_nt: TGTGCCAGCAGATGGACTAGCGGGAACACCGGGGAGCTGTTTTTT
cdr3_aa: CASRWTSGNTGELFF

clone_size: once
d_call: NA
j_call: TRBJ1-5
v_call: TRBV5-1
cdr3_nt: TGCGCCAGCAGCTTGGGGGGGTATCAGCCCCAGCATTTT
cdr3_aa: CASSLGGYQPQHF

clone_size: NA
d_call: TRBD1
j_call: TRBJ1-1
v_call: TRBV5-6
cdr3_nt: TGTGCCAGCAGCCCGGACAGGGGGCGTGGGAACACTGAAGCTTTCTTT
cdr3_aa: CASSPDRGRGNTEAFF

clone_size: NA
d_call: NA
j_call: TRBJ2-7
v_call: TRBV12-5
cdr3_nt: TGTGCTAGTGGCCCCACCGTCTACGAGCAGTACTTC
cdr3_aa: CASGPTVYEQYF

clone_size: NA
d_call: NA
j_call: TRBJ2-3
v_call: TRBV5-8
cdr3_nt: TGTGCCAGCAGCCCCGGGGCCGGCACAGATACGCAGTATTTT
cdr3_aa: CASSPGAGTDTQYF

clone_size: few
d_call: NA
j_call: TRBJ1-5
v_call: TRBV6-1
cdr3_nt: TGTGCCAGCACCCGGGCCACGGGGAGCAATCAGCCCCAGCATTTT
cdr3_aa: CASTRATGSNQPQHF

clone_size: once
d_call: TRBD2
j_call: TRBJ2-5
v_call: TRBV11-3
cdr3_nt: TGTGCCAGCAGCTCTCCGGGGGGACAAGAGACCCAGTACTTC
cdr3_aa: CASSSPGGQETQYF

clone_size: few
d_call: TRBD2
j_call: TRBJ2-1
v_call: TRBV7-3
cdr3_nt: TGTGCCAGCAGCAGGACTAGCGGAGCCGACAATGAGCAGTTCTTC
cdr3_aa: CASSRTSGADNEQFF

clone_size: NA
d_call: NA
j_call: TRBJ1-1
v_call: TRBV7-3
cdr3_nt: TGTGCCAGCAGCGTAGCGGGACAAACGAACACTGAAGCTTTCTTT
cdr3_aa: CASSVAGQTNTEAFF

clone_size: NA
d_call: NA
j_call: TRBJ1-2
v_call: TRBV25-1
cdr3_nt: TGTGCCAGCAGTGATAAAAAGGGAACGCAGAAGGGCTACACCTTC
cdr3_aa: CASSDKKGTQKGYTF

clone_size: NA
d_call: NA
j_call: TRBJ2-7
v_call: TRBV9
cdr3_nt: TGTGCCAGCAGCGTAGGTTTCGAGGACTCCTACGAGCAGTACTTC
cdr3_aa: CASSVGFEDSYEQYF